This entry lists 28 T cell receptor beta chains sequenced from one sample in a study of early T cells in non-severe SARS-CoV-2 infection. TCRdb reanalysed the 5' RACE reads using MiXCR and keeps one entry per CDR3 protein. Among under 85,000 distinct CDR3 sequences listed, less than 15% were seen once. The specimen comprised whole blood, sampled at baseline. All receptors come from an adult who was a healthcare worker with PCR-confirmed SARS-CoV-2 infection or an uninfected control (not recorded which). The donor label of this sample is uncertain.

In this sample, this clonotype turned up a few times. This chain links TRBV5-4 with TRBJ2-5; D perhaps matches TRBD2 (5 bases). The CDR3 covers 14 residues. V was clipped by 4 bases and J by 3 bases, with 13 bases between them. CDR1 is SGHNT and CDR2 is YYREEE in the germline V gene (reference sequence). CDR3 amino acids: CASSPAVGKETQYF. The CDR3 DNA sequence: TGTGCCAGCAGCCCAGCGGTCGGGAAAGAGACCCAGTACTTC.

The V gene is TRBV27, the J gene TRBJ2-2; TRBD2 is a possible D gene (6 bases). The V gene's germline CDR1 is MNHEY and CDR2 SMNVEV (reference sequence). This CDR3 is built from 15 residues. Trimming took off 7 bases at V and 4 bases at J, with 16 bases between the two ends. This CDR3 reads CASKGGGVSTGELFF. The CDR3 DNA is TGTGCCAGCAAGGGAGGTGGGGTGAGCACCGGGGAGCTGTTTTTT.

This clonotype was seen only a few times. The J gene is TRBJ2-1, the V gene TRBV13; TRBD2 matches at 8 bases. The V and J ends lost 6 bases and 4 bases, in that order; junction bases with no gene match: 11. The length of the CDR3 is 16 residues. Germline CDR1 and CDR2: PRHDT and FYEKMQ (reference sequence). CDR3: CASSPAGTRSYNEQFF. CDR3 sequence (DNA): TGTGCCAGCAGTCCGGCCGGGACTAGATCGTACAATGAGCAGTTCTTC.

This clonotype was observed a few times. The genes are TRBV5-1 and TRBJ2-7; 8 bases map to TRBD2. The ends lost 1 base at V and 7 bases at J; junction bases unmatched: 7. Germline V gene data show CDR1 as SGHRS and CDR2 as YFSETQ. The CDR3 loop spans 14 amino acids. The CDR3 nucleotides are TGCGCCAGCAGCTTGACTAGCGGAAGTGGGGAGCAGTACTTC. Encoded protein: CASSLTSGSGEQYF. The variable domain in full, completed from reference TRBV5-1 and TRBJ2-7, reads KAGVTQTPRYLIKTRGQQVTLSCSPISGHRSVSWYQQTPGQGLQFLFEYFSETQRNKGNFPGRFSGRQFSNSRSEMNVSTLELGDSALYLCASSLTSGSGEQYFGPGTRLTVT.

This clonotype has a count of ten or more. This chain uses TRBV6-2 or TRBV6-3 with TRBJ2-6; a weak D match, TRBD1 (7 bases). Germline V gives CDR1 MNHEY, CDR2 SVGEGT. This CDR3 contains 18 residues. The V gene lost 5 bases and the J gene lost 1 base, with 18 bases spanning the gap. The CDR3 nucleotides are TGTGCCAGCAGTGAAACAGGGGCGGGGACATCTGGGGCCAACGTCCTGACTTTC. Translated: CASSETGAGTSGANVLTF.

The chain has TRBV12-5 and TRBJ2-7; 11 bases map to TRBD2. V trimming: 5 bases; J trimming: 4 bases; junction bases outside the gene matches: 7. Germline CDR1 LGHNT, CDR2 FRNRAP. This CDR3 region has 15 residues. CDR3 protein: CASGPGLAAKYEQYF. The CDR3 DNA sequence: TGTGCTAGTGGTCCGGGACTAGCGGCGAAGTACGAGCAGTACTTC.

This clonotype has ten or more counts. This chain connects TRBV14 to TRBJ1-6; D not resolved. This CDR3 is 14 amino acids long. With 0 bases removed from V and 9 bases from J, the gap between germline ends came to 9 bases. Germline V gene lookup returns CDR1 SGHDN and CDR2 FVKESK. The DNA for the CDR3 is TGTGCCAGCAGCCAAGATGAGGGAAGTTCACCCCTCCACTTT. This sequence encodes CASSQDEGSSPLHF.

This chain uses TRBV4-1 with TRBJ1-2; D possibly corresponds to TRBD1 (5 bases). With 1 base removed from V and 4 bases from J, the gap between germline ends came to 10 bases. This CDR3 has 14 amino acids. Germline CDR1 and CDR2: MGHRA and YSYEKL. The CDR3 sequence: CASSQVGQTYGYTF. The CDR3 nucleotides are TGCGCCAGCAGCCAAGTGGGGCAGACCTATGGCTACACCTTC.

This clonotype has more than one count but fewer than ten. One junction end does not reproduce the germline sequence, and a read error may be involved. The gene calls are TRBV5-1 and TRBJ2-7; D is tentatively TRBD1 or TRBD2 (5 bases each). The CDR3 is made up of 13 amino acids. CDR1 SGHRS and CDR2 YFSETQ come from the germline V gene. The CDR3 sequence: CASSIRERDPRHF. The CDR3 DNA follows: TGCGCCAGCAGTATCCGGGAAAGGGACCCGCGGCACTTC. The entire variable domain, with the rest obtained from reference TRBV5-1 and TRBJ2-7, is as follows: KAGVTQTPRYLIKTRGQQVTLSCSPISGHRSVSWYQQTPGQGLQFLFEYFSETQRNKGNFPGRFSGRQFSNSRSEMNVSTLELGDSALYLCASSIRERDPRHFGPGTRLTVT.

The chain combines TRBV6-2 or TRBV6-3 with TRBJ2-7; 7 positions match TRBD1. Germline CDR1 and CDR2: MNHEY and SVGEGT. Unmatched junction bases numbered 12, after V lost 1 base and J lost 12 bases. The CDR3 sequence is 14 residues long. CDR3 sequence reads: CASSYFSPGQLVYF. As DNA, the CDR3 is TGTGCCAGCAGTTACTTTTCGCCGGGACAGCTTGTGTACTTC.

V and J are TRBV11-2 and TRBJ2-7; perhaps D is TRBD1 or TRBD2 (5 bases each). CDR1 and CDR2 (germline): SGHAT, FQNNGV. V was clipped by 4 bases and J by 4 bases, with 14 bases between them. This CDR3 spans 14 amino acids. The CDR3 spells CASSYTGTKYEQYF. CDR3 in DNA: TGTGCCAGCAGCTATACCGGGACGAAATACGAGCAGTACTTC.

This clonotype occurred many times. The V and J genes are TRBV5-6 and TRBJ2-3, with 7 bases matching TRBD2. The J segment lost 0 bases and the V segment lost 6 bases, leaving 10 bases of the junction unmatched. Germline assignment: CDR1 SGHDT and CDR2 YYEEEE. The CDR3 spans 16 residues. The CDR3 DNA reads TGTGCCAGCACCGAAGCGGGACGGCCAAGCACAGATACGCAGTATTTT. It encodes CASTEAGRPSTDTQYF.

This clonotype showed up just a few times. The chain employs TRBV7-3 and TRBJ2-1, with D tentatively TRBD1 or TRBD2 (5 bases each). The germline V gene encodes CDR1 SGHTA and CDR2 FQGTGA. V was shortened by 0 bases and J by 5 bases, with 5 bases between the two germline ends. CDR3 length equals 13 residues. The CDR3 sequence: CASSLTGDNEQFF. The DNA for the CDR3 is TGTGCCAGCAGCTTAACGGGGGACAATGAGCAGTTCTTC.

This clonotype was recorded at least ten times. This chain connects TRBV20-1 to TRBJ2-5; a weak D match, TRBD2 (5 bases). Germline-derived CDR1 and CDR2 are DFQATT and SNEGSKA (reference sequence). V was pared by 0 bases and J by 1 base, with 12 bases between. This CDR3 is 15 amino acids long. CDR3 in amino acids: CSARDERRAQETQYF. The CDR3 bases are TGCAGTGCTAGAGACGAAAGGCGGGCCCAAGAGACCCAGTACTTC.

The rearrangement joins TRBV12-3 or TRBV12-4 to TRBJ1-1, with 7 bases identical to TRBD1. V dropped 6 bases and J dropped 1; count of bases not matched to a gene: 5. The CDR3 runs 14 residues. The CDR3: CASSDRVRNTEAFF. Here the CDR3 DNA reads TGTGCCAGCAGCGACAGGGTGAGGAACACTGAAGCTTTCTTT.

This clonotype turned up a few times. The chain uses TRBV10-2 and TRBJ2-1; TRBD2 is a possible D gene (6 bases). Germline values: CDR1 WSHSY, CDR2 SAAADI. This CDR3 has 14 amino acids. V dropped 7 bases and J dropped 8 bases, with 18 bases sitting between them. In DNA, the CDR3 is TGCGCCAGCATGACCGGGGGACTCGGCGATGAGCAGTTCTTC. It yields the protein CASMTGGLGDEQFF.

This clonotype was recorded at least ten times. The chain has TRBV27 and TRBJ2-3, with 8 bases identical to TRBD2. The CDR3 contains 12 residues. The V segment lost 5 bases and the J segment 14 bases; nucleotides outside the gene matches: 9. Germline values: CDR1 MNHEY, CDR2 SMNVEV (reference sequence). The CDR3 nucleotides are TGTGCCAGCAGTGCCCCGGGACTAGAAGGGTATTTT. Translated, it gives CASSAPGLEGYF.

V and J are TRBV6-1 and TRBJ1-4, with no clear D. Trimming took 2 bases from V and 10 from J, leaving 8 bases between them. Germline assignment: CDR1 MNHNS and CDR2 SASEGT. The CDR3 has 12 amino acids. CDR3 region: CASSEPPGKLFF. The CDR3 DNA reads TGTGCCAGCAGTGAACCCCCAGGAAAACTGTTTTTT.

At least ten counts were recorded for this clonotype. The rearrangement uses TRBV5-1 and TRBJ1-2, with D possibly matching TRBD1 (5 bases). The length of the CDR3 is 13 residues. The germline V gene has CDR1 SGHRS and CDR2 YFSETQ. The ends were cut back, 0 bases at V and 7 bases at J, with 10 bases in the middle. CDR3 protein: CASSLVGVSGYTF. The CDR3 coding sequence is TGCGCCAGCAGCTTGGTAGGGGTCTCTGGCTACACCTTC.

This clonotype was detected a few times. The V gene is TRBV6-2 or TRBV6-3, the J gene TRBJ2-5; TRBD1 might be the D (5 bases). This CDR3 region has 12 residues. With 8 bases removed from V and 5 bases from J, the gap between germline ends came to 12 bases. Germline lookup yields CDR1 MNHEY and CDR2 SVGEGT. The CDR3 DNA is TGTGCCAGCGGCGACAGCGAGGAGACCCAGTACTTC. Its protein product is CASGDSEETQYF.

This clonotype was recorded at least ten times. The chain links TRBV16 to TRBJ1-5, with D perhaps matching TRBD1 (5 bases). Germline CDR1 reads KGHSY; CDR2 reads FQNENV. The CDR3 contains 18 residues. Trimming removed 1 base at V and 4 bases at J, with 20 bases between. In DNA, the CDR3 is TGTGCCAGCAGCCAATTGGACAATGTCGACGGTTTAAATCAGCCCCAGCATTTT. Amino acids: CASSQLDNVDGLNQPQHF.

This clonotype was seen at least ten times. The rearrangement joins TRBV12-3 or TRBV12-4 to TRBJ1-1; 11 bases agree with TRBD1. This CDR3 has 16 amino acids. V was pared by 2 bases and J by 5 bases, with 7 bases of the junction left unmatched. CDR3 nucleotides: TGTGCCAGCAGTTTAATACTGGGACAGGGGGTGACTGAAGCTTTCTTT. Its protein product is CASSLILGQGVTEAFF.

This clonotype was observed many times. This chain joins TRBV2 and TRBJ2-2; D call uncertain. Germline values: CDR1 SNHLY, CDR2 FYNNEI. The CDR3 totals 18 residues. Between the trimmed V and J ends, which lost 3 bases and 4 bases, there was a span of 21 bases. CDR3 in DNA: TGTGCCAGCAGTGAGAGTAGCTCCGGTAATTTCTTCACCGGGGAGCTGTTTTTT. Translation gives CASSESSSGNFFTGELFF.

This clonotype was seen a few times. The chain joins TRBV29-1 to TRBJ1-1; the D gene is possibly TRBD1 (5 bases). CDR3 length: 13 amino acids. V was trimmed by 3 bases and J by 1 base, leaving 9 bases between them. Germline assignment: CDR1 SQVTM and CDR2 ANQGSEA. CDR3 region: CSVEGLANTEAFF. In nucleotides, the CDR3 is TGCAGCGTTGAGGGACTGGCGAACACTGAAGCTTTCTTT.

This chain links TRBV7-9 with TRBJ2-3; the D gene could be TRBD1 or TRBD2 (5 bases each). V lost 5 bases and J lost 7, with 13 bases in between. This CDR3 has 13 residues. Germline V gene sequence: CDR1 SEHNR, CDR2 FQNEAQ (reference sequence). The CDR3 spells CASSGTGAHTQYF. The CDR3 nucleotides are TGTGCCAGCAGCGGTACCGGGGCCCATACGCAGTATTTT.

The chain is built from TRBV9 and TRBJ2-7; TRBD2 agrees at 7 bases. The V segment lost 0 bases and the J segment 7 bases; nucleotides outside the gene matches: 7. The CDR3 has 14 amino acids. CDR1 is SGDLS, CDR2 YYNGEE, per germline. Written as DNA, the CDR3 is TGTGCCAGCAGCGTAGGCGGGAGCAACACGGAGCAGTACTTC. Translated, it gives CASSVGGSNTEQYF.

The chain recombines TRBV12-3 or TRBV12-4 with TRBJ2-2; 7 positions agree with TRBD2. The CDR3 runs 16 residues. The V and J ends lost 6 bases and 4 bases, in that order; junction bases with no gene match: 11. The CDR3 DNA reads TGTGCCAGCAGGCCTTCTAGCGGCAGAATCACCGGGGAGCTGTTTTTT. Translating it yields CASRPSSGRITGELFF.

This clonotype was picked up a small number of times. The gene calls are TRBV16 and TRBJ2-5; D perhaps matches TRBD1 (5 bases). CDR3 size: 12 residues. Germline-derived CDR1 and CDR2 are KGHSY and FQNENV. Trimming stripped 8 bases from V and 4 bases from J, with 11 bases between. The CDR3 coding sequence is TGTGCCAGCGGCAGGGTAGGAGAGACCCAGTACTTC. Its protein product is CASGRVGETQYF.